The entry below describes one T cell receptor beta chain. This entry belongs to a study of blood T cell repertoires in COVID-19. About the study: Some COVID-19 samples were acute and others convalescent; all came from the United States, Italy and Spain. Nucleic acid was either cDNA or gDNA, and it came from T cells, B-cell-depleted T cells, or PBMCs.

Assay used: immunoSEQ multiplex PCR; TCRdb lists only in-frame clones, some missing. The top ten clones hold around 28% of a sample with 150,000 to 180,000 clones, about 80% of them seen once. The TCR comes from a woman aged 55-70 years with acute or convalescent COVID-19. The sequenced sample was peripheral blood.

CDR3 coding DNA: TGTGCCAGCAGCAAGGGGCCGCAATATGGAAACACCATATATTTT. Translated, it gives CASSKGPQYGNTIYF. J is TRBJ1-3 and V is TRBV3-1 (or the pseudogene TRBV3-2); TRBD1 is a possible D gene (5 bases). Germline CDR1 is LGHDT and CDR2 is YNNKEL (reference sequence). This CDR3 has 15 residues. The V and J ends lost 5 bases and 3 bases respectively, with 14 bases between them.